The clone carrying this T cell receptor beta chain has only a few counts. Its cognate antigen is unknown. The data derive from a study of cytomegalovirus exposure and HLA in healthy donors. With 60 Vbeta and 13 Jbeta primers, the PCR was carried out. Sequenced by immunoSEQ multiplex PCR; TCRdb stores in-frame clones only, minus some. There are 200,000 to 250,000 clones in the sample; over 65% occur only once, and approximately 0.6% lies in the top ten. General study points: CMV serostatus was the only recorded immune exposure for donors. After further analysis at a later stage, roughly 16,000 TCR beta sequences were associated with HLA alleles at 0.05 false discovery rate. Listed as cytomegalovirus-associated were over 150 TCR beta chains.

The sequence was collected from a man between 18 and 29 years old in good health and CMV-seronegative. Sequencing input: PBMCs.

Here the CDR3 reads CASSYSSRFSYEQYF. The CDR3 coding sequence is TGTGCCAGCAGTTACTCGAGCAGGTTCTCCTACGAGCAGTACTTC. V usage is TRBV2 and J usage is TRBJ2-7; D not certain. Germline-derived CDR1 and CDR2 are SNHLY and FYNNEI. The CDR3 runs 15 residues. V was pared by 5 bases and J by 0 bases, with 14 bases between.